This T cell receptor (beta chain) stems from a study of T cell repertoires in cytomegalovirus infection. General observations from the study: In two of eight donors, the top clonotype was HLA-C-restricted CMV-specific.

On this clonotype: Its antigen is as yet unknown.

TCRdb itself ran the reads through MiXCR, one entry per CDR3 protein. This sample carries about 770,000 distinct CDR3 sequences, around 29% of them seen once, and the ten largest clones take around 13%. Germline lookup yields CDR1 MDHEN and CDR2 SYDVKM. V was cut by 1 base and J by 2 bases, with 11 bases left in between. The CDR3 totals 15 residues. This TCR came from a human donor in good health (CMV status not recorded). Some clones in this sample may be carry-over from other donors' samples. V is TRBV28 and J is TRBJ2-5; the D gene is possibly TRBD1 (6 bases). The sample in question was cultured CD8+ T cells from PBMCs, obtained from culture after CMV antigen stimulation. CDR3: CASSLSPDRQETQYF. The CDR3 DNA reads TGTGCCAGCAGTTTATCCCCGGACAGACAAGAGACCCAGTACTTC.